These 24 T cell receptor beta chains were all obtained from the same sample, sequenced in a study of blood T cells in healthy people across ages. Primed by a sample-barcoded 5' primer and a J-beta primer mix, a second PCR proceeded for about 7 to 11 cycles. Each CDR3 protein gets one entry after TCRdb re-called the 5' RACE reads with MiXCR. Among more than 1.4 million distinct CDR3 sequences listed, about 43% were seen once. Sequencing was performed on blood. The source is a woman between 18 and 30 years old in good health.

This clonotype was detected only a few times. V gene TRBV9 combines with J gene TRBJ2-5; D is unclear. CDR1 is SGDLS, CDR2 YYNGEE, per germline. V was shortened by 0 bases and J by 5 bases, with 14 bases between the two germline ends. There are 15 residues in the CDR3. CDR3 DNA sequence: TGTGCCAGCAGCGTAGGAGGAGTCCAGGTGGAGACCCAGTACTTC. Residues: CASSVGGVQVETQYF. The full variable domain, rest sourced from reference TRBV9 and TRBJ2-5, is DSGVTQTPKHLITATGQRVTLRCSPRSGDLSVYWYQQSLDQGLQFLIQYYNGEERAKGNILERFSAQQFPDLHSELNLSSLELGDSALYFCASSVGGVQVETQYFGPGTRLLVL.

This clonotype was seen at least ten times. This chain joins TRBV12-3 or TRBV12-4 and TRBJ2-3; no reliable D call. Trimming stripped 0 bases from V and 5 bases from J, with 9 bases between. The CDR3 has 14 residues. The CDR3 reads CASSLAVAGDTQYF. The CDR3 nucleotides read TGTGCCAGCAGTTTAGCCGTCGCAGGAGATACGCAGTATTTT.

This clonotype was seen more than once but under ten times. V and J are TRBV28 and TRBJ2-3; 7 bases are shared with TRBD1. The CDR3 has 17 residues. Germline V CDR1 and CDR2: MDHEN, SYDVKM. J gave up 3 bases and V 3 bases, and 12 bases lay outside the gene matches. The CDR3 is CASSFGPTTGSTDTQYF. CDR3 bases: TGTGCCAGCAGTTTTGGTCCCACGACAGGGTCAACAGATACGCAGTATTTT. The variable domain in full, completed from reference TRBV28 and TRBJ2-3, reads DVKVTQSSRYLVKRTGEKVFLECVQDMDHENMFWYRQDPGLGLRLIYFSYDVKMKEKGDIPEGYSVSREKKERFSLILESASTNQTSMYLCASSFGPTTGSTDTQYFGPGTRLTVL.

The CDR3 reads CASSPTRGSGLTEAFF. In nucleotides, the CDR3 is TGTGCCAGCAGCCCGACGCGAGGGTCGGGATTGACTGAAGCTTTCTTT. The chain joins TRBV4-2 to TRBJ1-1; D unresolved. The germline V and J ends were trimmed by 4 bases and 5 bases, with 20 bases remaining between them. This CDR3 is 16 amino acids long. Germline CDR1 and CDR2: LGHNA and YNFKEQ.

This clonotype occurred a few times. V and J are TRBV28 and TRBJ2-5; TRBD1 or TRBD2 may be the D gene (5 bases each). The better agreement between TRBJ2-7 and the DNA end casts doubt on the J call. CDR3 length: 15 residues. Germline CDR1 reads MDHEN; CDR2 reads SYDVKM. CDR3 residues: CASSPGTVKSGEQYF. The CDR3 DNA reads as TGTGCCAGCAGTCCAGGGACGGTTAAAAGCGGCGAGCAGTACTTC.

This sequence joins TRBV10-3 and TRBJ2-7; the D gene is possibly TRBD2 (6 bases). Trimming took off 0 bases at V and 5 bases at J, with 14 bases between the two ends. Germline CDR1 and CDR2: ENHRY and SYGVKD. The CDR3 is 15 amino acids. The CDR3 here is CAISESAQGGNEQYF. In DNA form, the CDR3 reads TGTGCCATCAGTGAGTCGGCTCAGGGAGGCAACGAGCAGTACTTC.

This chain uses TRBV20-1 with TRBJ1-1; D unresolved. The V end was cut by 5 bases, the J end by 4 bases, with 11 bases between. CDR3 length equals 12 residues. Germline V gene data show CDR1 as DFQATT and CDR2 as SNEGSKA (reference sequence). DNA for the CDR3: TGCAGTGCTTATAGGACTGCCACTGAAGCTTTCTTT. It is translated as CSAYRTATEAFF.

CDR3 DNA: TGTGCCAGCAGCTTGACCGCGTTGGCCCTACGGAATGAGCAGTTCTTC. Protein product: CASSLTALALRNEQFF. V and J are TRBV7-6 and TRBJ2-1; D gene unclear. In germline, CDR1 is SGHVS, CDR2 FNYEAQ. Trimming left V 3 bases short and J 7 bases short, with 19 bases between. This CDR3 spans 16 amino acids.

This rearrangement joins TRBV10-3 to TRBJ1-2, with a possible D match to TRBD1 (5 bases). CDR1 is ENHRY and CDR2 is SYGVKD in the germline V gene. V dropped 11 bases and J dropped 4 bases, with 17 bases sitting between them. The CDR3 runs 13 residues. The chain's CDR3 is CASGRGTSYGYTF. In nucleotides, the CDR3 is TGTGCCTCCGGGCGGGGGACTAGCTATGGCTACACCTTC.

The sample holds a few counts of this clonotype. This chain joins TRBV27 and TRBJ2-7; D may match TRBD1 or TRBD2 (5 bases each). Trimming left V 0 bases short and J 12 bases short, with 9 bases between. CDR3 length: 11 amino acids. Germline V gives CDR1 MNHEY, CDR2 SMNVEV (reference sequence). Here the CDR3 reads CASSLSGVAYF. The CDR3 DNA reads as TGTGCCAGCAGTTTATCGGGGGTTGCGTACTTC.

This clonotype was seen more than once but under ten times. The chain carries TRBV28 and TRBJ2-4, with 8 bases aligning to TRBD1. Germline V gives CDR1 MDHEN, CDR2 SYDVKM. V shed 5 bases and J 1 base; nucleotides not matched to a gene: 10. The CDR3 totals 17 residues. The CDR3 protein is CASSTLGQGFAKNIQYF. CDR3 sequence (DNA): TGTGCCAGCAGTACCCTAGGACAGGGATTTGCCAAAAACATTCAGTACTTC.

This chain uses TRBV2 with TRBJ1-2; D not certain. This CDR3 is built from 16 residues. Germline-derived CDR1 and CDR2 are SNHLY and FYNNEI. V lost 6 bases and J lost 3, with 20 bases in between. The CDR3 protein is CASSGQIETSDYGYTF. The CDR3 nucleotides are TGTGCCAGCAGCGGGCAGATCGAAACCTCTGACTATGGCTACACCTTC.

The V and J genes are TRBV5-5 and TRBJ2-7, with TRBD1 matching 9 bases. Trimming cost V 3 bases and J 6 bases; bases outside gene matches: 4. There are 13 residues in the CDR3. CDR1 is SGHKS, CDR2 YYEKEE, per germline (reference sequence). CDR3 nucleotides: TGTGCCAGCAGCTGGACAGGGGTCGGCGAGCAGTACTTC. This encodes CASSWTGVGEQYF.

This clonotype showed up just a few times. The chain employs TRBV15 and TRBJ2-5, with D tentatively TRBD2 (5 bases). The CDR3 loop spans 16 amino acids. With 0 bases removed from V and 6 bases from J, the gap between germline ends came to 17 bases. The germline CDR1 and CDR2 sequences are LNHNV and YYDKDF (reference sequence). The CDR3 nucleotides read TGTGCCACCAGCAGAGATCTAATGAGCGGTGGGAAGACCCAGTACTTC. Translated: CATSRDLMSGGKTQYF.

The chain employs TRBV20-1 and TRBJ1-5; weak D call: TRBD1 (5 bases). Germline V gene sequence: CDR1 DFQATT, CDR2 SNEGSKA (reference sequence). V lost 6 bases to trimming and J lost 5 bases, with 17 bases between them. This CDR3 spans 14 amino acids. Here the CDR3 DNA reads TGCAGTGCAGCGCGTCCGGGGCCATATCAGCCCCAGCATTTT. It translates to CSAARPGPYQPQHF.

The rearrangement links TRBV7-8 to TRBJ2-5, with 7 bases lining up with TRBD2. V trimming: 4 bases; J trimming: 1 base; junction bases outside the gene matches: 9. Germline CDR1 SGHVS, CDR2 FQNEAQ. The CDR3 has 16 residues. CDR3: CASSSRLTSFQETQYF. The CDR3 coding sequence is TGTGCCAGCAGCTCCCGCCTGACTAGCTTCCAAGAGACCCAGTACTTC.

The gene calls are TRBV24-1 and TRBJ2-4, with a weak D call TRBD1 (6 bases). The CDR3 has 15 amino acids. Trimming took 3 bases from V and 3 from J, leaving 11 bases between them. Germline CDR1 reads KGHDR; CDR2 reads SFDVKD. For the CDR3, the DNA is TGTGCCACCAGTGATGCCAGGGACATCAAAAACATTCAGTACTTC. Amino acid sequence: CATSDARDIKNIQYF.

V usage is TRBV5-1 and J usage is TRBJ2-3, with TRBD2 as a possible D gene (5 bases). Germline CDR1 reads SGHRS; CDR2 reads YFSETQ. The CDR3 runs 14 residues. The V and J ends lost 3 bases and 5 bases respectively, with 13 bases between them. CDR3 bases: TGCGCCAGCAGCTCACTAGGGCCCCGAGATACGCAGTATTTT. Translation: CASSSLGPRDTQYF.

This rearrangement joins TRBV13 to TRBJ2-3, with 9 bases lining up with TRBD1. CDR3 length: 17 amino acids. The ends lost 6 bases at V and 5 bases at J; junction bases unmatched: 15. In germline, CDR1 is PRHDT, CDR2 FYEKMQ (reference sequence). The CDR3 is CASSLNRGRSERDTQYF. CDR3 nucleotide sequence: TGTGCCAGCAGTCTTAACAGGGGGCGATCGGAAAGAGATACGCAGTATTTT.

Only a few counts were recorded for this clonotype. The chain has TRBV30 and TRBJ2-3, with unresolved D. With 3 bases removed from V and 0 bases from J, the gap between germline ends came to 7 bases. CDR3 length: 13 residues. The germline CDR1 and CDR2 sequences are GTSNPN and SVGIG (reference sequence). The CDR3 sequence is CAWSPESTDTQYF. CDR3 bases: TGTGCCTGGAGCCCGGAGAGCACAGATACGCAGTATTTT.

The gene calls are TRBV5-5 and TRBJ1-2; TRBD1 is a possible D gene (6 bases). Germline CDR1 and CDR2: SGHKS and YYEKEE (reference sequence). The V and J ends lost 4 bases and 8 bases respectively, with 15 bases between them. There are 13 residues in the CDR3. The CDR3 coding sequence is TGTGCCAGCAGCAACAAGGGGGTCGGCGGCTACACCTTC. Translated, it gives CASSNKGVGGYTF.

This chain joins TRBV7-9 and TRBJ1-1; D is uncertain. This CDR3 has 17 residues. Germline CDR1 is SEHNR and CDR2 is FQNEAQ (reference sequence). V dropped 5 bases and J dropped 2 bases, with 21 bases sitting between them. CDR3 sequence: CASSPPLGSQRNTEAFF. In nucleotides, the CDR3 is TGTGCCAGCAGCCCACCCCTCGGCTCCCAAAGAAACACTGAAGCTTTCTTT.

The chain combines TRBV2 with TRBJ2-6; TRBD1 matches at 11 bases. Germline V lookup: CDR1 SNHLY, CDR2 FYNNEI. The CDR3 has 17 amino acids. Trimming at V came to 5 bases and at J to 2 bases, leaving 5 bases not matched to a gene. CDR3 protein: CASSSDRGLTGANVLTF. The DNA of the CDR3 is TGTGCCAGCAGTTCGGACAGGGGGCTAACTGGGGCCAACGTCCTGACTTTC.

The rearrangement links TRBV20-1 to TRBJ2-5; 9 bases align to TRBD1. CDR1 and CDR2 from the germline V gene are DFQATT and SNEGSKA (reference sequence). This CDR3 has 14 amino acids. J gave up 4 bases and V 4 bases, and 7 bases lay outside the gene matches. Written as DNA, the CDR3 is TGCAGTGCTACAAAGGACAGGGGCGGAGAGACCCAGTACTTC. It codes for CSATKDRGGETQYF.